Here is one TCR beta chain with its context. The data derive from a study of blood T cell repertoires in COVID-19. The ends lost 1 base at V and 5 bases at J; junction bases unmatched: 4. Germline-derived CDR1 and CDR2 are LNHDA and SQIVND (reference sequence). The CDR3 length is 15 residues. Produced via immunoSEQ multiplex PCR; TCRdb's table is partial and in-frame only. The profile covers about 270,000 clones, with around 84% appearing a single time and roughly 1.5% taken by the ten largest. The source of this sequence is a human donor with COVID-19, enrolled during active disease. The donor label of this sample is uncertain. Sequencing was done on a sample of peripheral blood. This chain uses TRBV19 with TRBJ1-5, with 8 bases matching TRBD1. CDR3 nucleotides: TGTGCCAGTAGTATAGTGGCAGGGGGCTATCAGCCCCAGCATTTT. Translated, it gives CASSIVAGGYQPQHF.